These 16 T cell receptor beta chains came from one sample sequenced in a study of EBV T-cell therapy then PD-1 blockade in nasopharyngeal carcinoma (dated by TCRdb to 2020 to 2023). No cognate antigen is known for these TCRs. Explained via the paper, the time point label denotes: 266 days after commencement of treatment, after nivolumab therapy. Interpreted using the paper, the treatment or condition label stands for: AdE1-LMPpoly-expanded autologous EBV-specific T-cell therapy followed by anti-PD-1 nivolumab. The library was made by the immunoSEQ multiplex PCR assay. In TCRdb, the immuneACCESS table is reduced to in-frame sequences with V and J assigned. These tables do not hold every clone; where another copy was compared, an unresolved V gene accounts for under half, and the others remain unexplained. For this sample there are about 20,000 clones; about 88% appear just once. Of the sample, more than 25% is held by the ten largest clones.

Sequencing used CD8+ T cells from blood, obtained at roughly day 250 from a patient whose treatment included autologous EBV-specific T cells and nivolumab. Receptors originate from a middle-aged man with nasopharyngeal carcinoma.

This chain joins TRBV4-1 and TRBJ2-7; TRBD2 is a possible D gene (5 bases). The CDR3 runs to 15 residues. Per germline, CDR1 MGHRA and CDR2 YSYEKL. V was trimmed by 1 base and J by 0 bases, leaving 10 bases between them. CDR3 DNA: TGCGCCAGCAGCCAAGCCTTCGAGGGCTCCTACGAGCAGTACTTC. Translation: CASSQAFEGSYEQYF.

This rearrangement joins TRBV29-1 to TRBJ1-1; a possible D gene is TRBD1 (6 bases). V dropped 2 bases and J dropped 7 bases, with 14 bases sitting between them. Germline CDR1 SQVTM, CDR2 ANQGSEA. The CDR3 is 13 residues long. This chain's CDR3 is CSVEWGGGHEAFF. In DNA, the CDR3 is TGCAGCGTTGAATGGGGAGGGGGGCATGAAGCTTTCTTT.

This clone occurred once. DNA of the CDR3: TGTGCCACCAGCAGAGACGAGGGATCTGGGGCCAACGTCCTGACTTTC. It codes for CATSRDEGSGANVLTF. The V call is TRBV15, the J call TRBJ2-6; weak D call: TRBD2 (5 bases). CDR1 is LNHNV and CDR2 is YYDKDF in the germline V gene (reference sequence). The CDR3 is made up of 16 amino acids. V dropped 0 bases and J dropped 1 base, with 7 bases sitting between them.

As to this clone: Germline is not matched at one junction end, which may reflect a read error. The chain combines TRBV24-1 with TRBJ1-5, with 7 positions matching TRBD1. This CDR3 comprises 15 residues. Germline V gene sequence: CDR1 KGHDR, CDR2 SFDVKD. The CDR3 reads CATGENQGVNQPQHF. The CDR3 bases are TGTGCCACCGGTGAAAACCAGGGGGTCAATCAGCCCCAGCATTTT.

DNA for the CDR3: TGCAGCGTTGGGACAGGAAGGAATGAAAAACTGTTTTTT. Its translation is CSVGTGRNEKLFF. The chain combines TRBV29-1 with TRBJ1-4; TRBD1 matches 7 bases. Germline V gene data show CDR1 as SQVTM and CDR2 as ANQGSEA. The CDR3 extends over 13 amino acids. The trim removed 4 bases at V and 5 bases at J, leaving 4 bases unmatched. Drawing the rest from reference TRBV29-1 and TRBJ1-4, the complete variable domain is SAVISQKPSRDICQRGTSLTIQCQVDSQVTMMFWYRQQPGQSLTLIATANQGSEATYESGFVIDKFPISRPNLTFSTLTVSNMSPEDSSIYLCSVGTGRNEKLFFGSGTQLSVL.

The V gene is TRBV27, the J gene TRBJ2-5; the D call may be TRBD1 or TRBD2 (6 bases each). The CDR3 consists of 15 residues. Germline lookup yields CDR1 MNHEY and CDR2 SMNVEV (reference sequence). V lost 2 bases and J 4 bases, leaving 14 bases between the germline ends. CDR3 amino acids: CASSLGGQRGETQYF. CDR3 bases: TGTGCCAGCAGTTTAGGGGGGCAGAGGGGAGAGACCCAGTACTTC.

The CDR3 nucleotides are TGTGCCAGCTCACCCTTCGGGACAGGAATCCTCACAGGCTATGGCTACACCTTC. Its translation: CASSPFGTGILTGYGYTF. The rearrangement uses TRBV18 and TRBJ1-2, with 8 positions matching TRBD1. Germline-derived CDR1 and CDR2 are KGHSH and LQKENI. This CDR3 region has 18 residues. V was pared by 3 bases and J by 4 bases, with 16 bases of the junction left unmatched.

This clone was seen only once. The V gene is TRBV3-1 (or the pseudogene TRBV3-2), the J gene TRBJ1-3; no firm D call. The CDR3 has 15 residues. The germline V gene encodes CDR1 LGHDT and CDR2 YNNKEL (reference sequence). With 4 bases removed from V and 0 bases from J, the gap between germline ends came to 10 bases. CDR3 sequence: CASSPGRHSGNTIYF. Here the CDR3 DNA reads TGTGCCAGCAGCCCAGGACGGCACTCTGGAAACACCATATATTTT.

J is TRBJ2-3 and V is TRBV30; 8 bases match TRBD2. CDR1 is GTSNPN, CDR2 SVGIG, per germline (reference sequence). V lost 7 bases to trimming and J lost 2 bases; unmatched junction nucleotides: 14. This CDR3 spans 16 amino acids. The CDR3 loop is CAYSPWDGGATDTQYF. The CDR3 coding sequence is TGTGCCTACTCCCCTTGGGACGGGGGGGCCACAGATACGCAGTATTTT.

This clone was seen once. The J gene is TRBJ2-5, the V gene TRBV2; 8 bases fit TRBD1. The CDR3 has 12 amino acids. V lost 8 bases to trimming and J lost 9 bases; unmatched junction nucleotides: 8. CDR1 is SNHLY, CDR2 FYNNEI, per germline. CDR3 sequence reads: CASRDRFMAQYF. CDR3 DNA sequence: TGTGCCAGCCGGGACAGGTTCATGGCCCAGTACTTC.

The chain joins TRBV13 to TRBJ1-2; tentatively, D is TRBD1 (5 bases). Trimming shortened V by 5 bases and J by 2 bases, and 9 bases separated the two germline ends. The germline V gene encodes CDR1 PRHDT and CDR2 FYEKMQ (reference sequence). CDR3 length equals 13 residues. CDR3 DNA sequence: TGTGCCAGCAGCCAGGGAAGAAACTATGGCTACACCTTC. Translation gives CASSQGRNYGYTF.

The J gene is TRBJ2-5, the V gene TRBV7-8, with D unresolved. V was pared by 1 base and J by 0 bases, with 6 bases between. Germline CDR1 and CDR2: SGHVS and FQNEAQ. The length of the CDR3 is 14 residues. The CDR3 sequence: CASSLEAHQETQYF. CDR3 in DNA: TGTGCCAGCAGCTTAGAGGCCCACCAAGAGACCCAGTACTTC.

The chain is built from TRBV7-7 and TRBJ2-7, with 13 bases aligning to TRBD2. Germline V CDR1 and CDR2: SSHAT, FNYEAQ (reference sequence). With V trimmed by 3 bases and J by 3 bases, 2 bases remained unmatched. The CDR3 totals 15 residues. CDR3 residues: CASSFRLAGGYEQYF. The CDR3 bases are TGTGCCAGCAGCTTCAGACTAGCGGGGGGCTACGAGCAGTACTTC. The full variable domain, completed using reference TRBV7-7 and TRBJ2-7, is GAGVSQSPRYKVTKRGQDVTLRCDPISSHATLYWYQQALGQGPEFLTYFNYEAQPDKSGLPSDRFSAERPEGSISTLTIQRTEQRDSAMYRCASSFRLAGGYEQYFGPGTRLTVT.

The chain carries TRBV7-9 and TRBJ2-3; D not resolved. Between the trimmed V and J ends, which lost 0 bases and 11 bases, there was a span of 9 bases. Germline CDR1 reads SEHNR; CDR2 reads FQNEAQ (reference sequence). CDR3 length equals 12 residues. Here the CDR3 reads CASSLALDVQYF. Written as DNA, the CDR3 is TGTGCCAGCAGCTTAGCGTTGGACGTGCAGTATTTT.

On this clone: The same CDR3 is also encoded by other DNA sequences in this sample. The V and J genes are TRBV29-1 and TRBJ2-7, with D perhaps TRBD1 (5 bases). Between the trimmed V and J ends, which lost 4 bases and 1 base, there was a span of 11 bases. Germline CDR1 and CDR2: SQVTM and ANQGSEA. This CDR3 has 13 amino acids. The CDR3 spells CSVVAGPSYEQYF. The CDR3, as DNA: TGCAGCGTTGTGGCAGGGCCTTCCTACGAGCAGTACTTC.

On this clone itself: Relative to the germline gene, one junction end is altered; a read error may explain this. DNA for the CDR3: TGTGCCAGTAGTACCCCCCAGGGCCCCAAAAACAGTCAGTACTTC. Translated: CASSTPQGPKNSQYF. The genes are TRBV19 and TRBJ2-4; D perhaps matches TRBD1 (5 bases). This CDR3 is 15 amino acids long. Germline assignment: CDR1 LNHDA and CDR2 SQIVND (reference sequence). The full variable domain, in which reference TRBV19 and TRBJ2-4 provide the parts outside the CDR3, is DGGITQSPKYLFRKEGQNVTLSCEQNLNHDAMYWYRQDPGQGLRLIYYSQIVNDFQKGDIAEGYSVSREKKESFPLTVTSAQKNPTAFYLCASSTPQGPKNSQYFGAGTRLSVL.